Sequencing of this T cell receptor beta chain was carried out in a study of blood T cell repertoires in COVID-19 (dated by TCRdb to 2018 to 2021). About the investigation overall: Collaborator samples came from the United States, Italy and Spain and covered acute and convalescent phases of COVID-19. The prospective study material was composed of cDNA or gDNA derived from T cells, B-cell-depleted T cells, or PBMCs. Subjects who had been exposed to COVID-19, were actively infected with it, or had recovered from it provided the deeply sampled blood TCRbeta repertoires that made up the dataset. The repertoires were made available in a free public database intended to serve as a resource for research on the immune response to SARS-CoV-2. The samples were drawn from the first 160 participants of the ongoing ImmuneRACE study and from 950 to 1,500 subjects provided by 6 global collaborators. A de-identified subject ID, COVID-19 status, age in years and sex were almost always included in the sample metadata. Where HLA class I and class II types were available, the types were taken from metadata supplied by the sample provider, not from assay-based typing. What the authors observed across the whole study: The amount of clinical and demographic metadata varied by source and participant and was provided uncurated.

Collaborating institutions collected whole blood in K2EDTA tubes following their own protocols. Collaborator samples were shipped for TCRbeta analysis as frozen whole blood, isolated PBMCs, or DNA extracted from either sample type. Between the V and J ends, shortened by 4 bases and 10 bases respectively, the junction contains 14 bases. The CDR3 contains 13 residues, cysteine and phenylalanine counted. Only the CDR3 portion is preserved as DNA: 39 bases, with reading frame beginning at the first base. CDR1 and CDR2, looked up from the germline V gene (reference sequence), are LNHDA and SQIVND. TCRbeta CDR3 regions were amplified from genomic DNA by means of the immunoSEQ Assay, a bias-controlled multiplex PCR. Regarding the original processing steps: The number of nucleated cells in each sample was estimated from the amplification of reference gene primers within the assay. To quantify the absolute abundance of each unique TCRbeta CDR3 rearrangement, sequence reads were collapsed and filtered. For each sample, productive Simpson clonality was calculated by taking the square root of Simpson's diversity index across productive rearrangements. The table was pulled from immuneACCESS by TCRdb, which kept in-frame rearrangements only. Such tables lose some clones; where checked, under half of the loss comes from unresolved V genes, and the rest has no known cause. Clone size and V and J calls were adopted from that table, with D and trimming inferred from the DNA. Within this sample are more than 60,000 clones, with roughly 82% of them counted one time only. Roughly an eighth of the sample goes to the ten largest clones.

As regards this clone: Its target antigen remains unknown. No much larger clonotype is one base removed from it; base qualities were not supplied.

The sample taken for sequencing was peripheral blood. This chain is built from TRBV19 and TRBJ2-1, and perhaps TRBD2 as D gene, on 7 matching bases. The TCR was taken from a woman aged 80 or over with acute or convalescent COVID-19. CDR3 region: CASSTHAGAEQFF. At the DNA level, the sequence is TGTGCCAGTAGTACCCACGCGGGGGCCGAGCAGTTCTTC.